This T cell receptor (beta chain) was found in a study of blood T cells in healthy people across ages. Study at large: Researchers report that template switching captured about one barcoded beta molecule per two T cells. The study, taken as a whole, reports: Considered underestimates were the diversity estimates obtained from one million T cells.

The trim removed 5 bases at V and 7 bases at J, leaving 8 bases unmatched. The CDR3 sequence is 14 residues long. CDR1 is SEHNR and CDR2 is FQNEAQ in the germline V gene (reference sequence). Using a J-beta primer mix together with a sample-barcoded 5' primer, a second PCR was run for roughly 7 to 11 cycles. The authors tagged each cDNA molecule using a template-switch adaptor with 12 random nucleotides. Each of the samples gave a minimum of 2.5 million paired-end reads that contained CDR3. TCRdb re-called the 5' RACE reads with MiXCR, one entry per CDR3 protein. The table lists about 1.4 million distinct CDR3 sequences, roughly 59% of them singletons. On this clonotype: Its matching antigen is unknown.

The origin of this receptor is a young man in good health. The chain couples TRBV7-9 to TRBJ1-5; 7 nucleotides agree with TRBD1. The specimen was blood. The CDR3 DNA sequence: TGTGCCAGCAGCCCAGGGGGGGGAGAGCAGCCCCAGCATTTT. It translates to CASSPGGGEQPQHF.